These T cell receptor beta chains were read from a single sample in a study of T cell repertoires in cytomegalovirus infection. TCRdb independently ran MiXCR on the reads; one entry per CDR3 protein. The data hold around 300,000 distinct CDR3 sequences, with roughly 9.5% observed a single time. What was sequenced was PBMCs. These receptors came from a human donor in good health (CMV status not recorded). Some clones in this sample may be carry-over from other donors' samples. The CDR3 runs from the conserved cysteine through the conserved F or W. The order of the fields is J gene, D gene, clone size, V gene, CDR3 protein, CDR3 DNA. D genes are given only for firm matches. Only part of the rows carry a size: once, few, many, or a class if the clone is expanded.

TRBJ2-2 | NA | NA | TRBV2 | CASSAFRENTGELFF | TGTGCCAGCAGTGCGTTTCGGGAGAACACCGGGGAGCTGTTTTTT
TRBJ1-2 | NA | few | TRBV7-2 | CACARDGANYGYTF | TGTGCCTGCGCCCGGGACGGAGCTAACTATGGCTACACCTTC
TRBJ2-7 | NA | NA | TRBV2 | CASRAETGLGYEQYF | TGTGCCAGCAGAGCCGAAACAGGGCTAGGCTACGAGCAGTACTTC
TRBJ1-2 | NA | few | TRBV28 | CASSLWGLGYTF | TGTGCCAGCAGTTTGTGGGGGCTTGGCTACACCTTC
TRBJ2-1 | TRBD2 | few | TRBV6-2/TRBV6-3 | CASSYSMRSGSFGNEQFF | TGTGCCAGCAGTTACTCGATGAGAAGCGGGAGTTTTGGAAATGAGCAGTTCTTC
TRBJ1-5 | TRBD1 | few | TRBV2 | CASSEAGTGRGQPQHF | TGTGCCAGCAGTGAAGCCGGGACAGGTAGAGGACAGCCCCAGCATTTT
TRBJ1-2 | TRBD1 | few | TRBV29-1 | CSVAGQASGYTF | TGCAGCGTCGCTGGACAGGCATCAGGCTACACCTTC
TRBJ2-4 | NA | few | TRBV5-1 | CASRDGPIAKNIQYF | TGCGCCAGCAGGGACGGCCCAATAGCCAAAAACATTCAGTACTTC
TRBJ2-7 | NA | NA | TRBV2 | CASRGGEQYF | TGTGCCAGCCGGGGAGGCGAGCAGTACTTC
TRBJ1-4 | NA | many | TRBV12-3/TRBV12-4 | CATCGRGSTNEKLFF | TGTGCCACTTGTGGGCGGGGTTCGACTAATGAAAAACTGTTTTTT
TRBJ1-1 | NA | NA | TRBV6-5 | CASSPGWVNTEAFF | TGTGCCAGCAGCCCAGGGTGGGTGAACACTGAAGCTTTCTTT
TRBJ1-1 | NA | many | TRBV12-3/TRBV12-4 | CASSYPGRSPLSTEAFF | TGTGCCAGCAGTTACCCGGGACGGAGCCCCCTTAGCACTGAAGCTTTCTTT
TRBJ2-1 | TRBD2 | many | TRBV6-5 | CASSYSKVAGDYNEQFF | TGTGCCAGCAGTTACTCTAAGGTAGCGGGGGACTACAATGAGCAGTTCTTC
TRBJ1-2 | TRBD1 | NA | TRBV4-3 | CASSQDETGAAYGYTF | TGCGCCAGCAGCCAAGACGAGACAGGGGCGGCCTATGGCTACACCTTC